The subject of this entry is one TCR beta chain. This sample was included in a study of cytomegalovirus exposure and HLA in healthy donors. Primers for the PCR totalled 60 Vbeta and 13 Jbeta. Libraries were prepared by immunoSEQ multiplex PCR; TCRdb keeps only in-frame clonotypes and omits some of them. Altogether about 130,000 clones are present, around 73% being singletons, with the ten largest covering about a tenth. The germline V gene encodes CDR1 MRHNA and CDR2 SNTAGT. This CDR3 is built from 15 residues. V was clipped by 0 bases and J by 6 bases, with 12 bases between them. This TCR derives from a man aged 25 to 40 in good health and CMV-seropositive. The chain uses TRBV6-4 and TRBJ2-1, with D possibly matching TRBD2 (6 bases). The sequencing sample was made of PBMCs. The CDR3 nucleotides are TGTGCCAGCAGTGACTCGAGGGACTTAACCAATGAGCAGTTCTTC. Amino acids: CASSDSRDLTNEQFF.